These 7 T cell receptor beta chains originate from one sample sequenced in a study of blood T cell repertoires in COVID-19. The method was immunoSEQ multiplex PCR; TCRdb's version includes in-frame clones alone and lacks a portion of them. The sample includes under 100,000 clones, 70% to 90% seen only once; the top ten take around 3.3%. Sequencing used peripheral blood. The receptors stem from a woman of 80 years or more with COVID-19, enrolled during active disease.

This clone showed up just a few times. The rearrangement joins TRBV27 to TRBJ2-1; TRBD2 matches 11 bases. CDR3 size: 18 residues. V lost 5 bases and J lost 8; bases outside the gene matches: 17. Germline V gene lookup returns CDR1 MNHEY and CDR2 SMNVEV (reference sequence). The CDR3 loop reads CASSPRALAGVAGYEQFF. DNA for the CDR3: TGTGCCAGCAGTCCAAGGGCACTAGCGGGAGTTGCTGGCTATGAGCAGTTCTTC.

The chain combines TRBV19 with TRBJ2-7; D might be TRBD1 (6 bases). V lost 4 bases, J lost 2 bases, and 12 bases lay in between. The CDR3 extends over 14 amino acids. Per germline, CDR1 LNHDA and CDR2 SQIVND (reference sequence). The CDR3 here is CASSTQGNAYEQYF. The CDR3 DNA reads as TGTGCCAGTAGTACCCAGGGGAATGCCTACGAGCAGTACTTC.

This chain links TRBV19 with TRBJ2-1; weak D call: TRBD2 (5 bases). Per germline, CDR1 LNHDA and CDR2 SQIVND (reference sequence). Between the trimmed V and J ends, which lost 0 bases and 1 base, there was a span of 7 bases. The CDR3 covers 15 residues. CDR3 in amino acids: CASSIDGGSYNEQFF. DNA for the CDR3: TGTGCCAGTAGTATAGACGGAGGATCCTACAATGAGCAGTTCTTC.

The gene calls are TRBV11-3 and TRBJ2-1; 11 nucleotides align to TRBD2. V was pared by 5 bases and J by 9 bases, with 9 bases of the junction left unmatched. The CDR3 consists of 15 residues. The germline gives CDR1 SGHNT, CDR2 YENEEA. The CDR3 loop reads CASSPRGLAGAEQFF. The CDR3 coding sequence is TGTGCCAGCAGCCCACGCGGACTAGCGGGCGCTGAGCAGTTCTTC.

The chain uses TRBV5-1 and TRBJ2-5, with 15 nucleotides matching TRBD2. Unmatched junction bases numbered 5, after V lost 3 bases and J lost 2 bases. Germline V CDR1 and CDR2: SGHRS, YFSETQ. This CDR3 has 17 residues. CDR3 nucleotide sequence: TGCGCCAGCAGCTACGGACTAGCGGGAGGGCCACAAGAGACCCAGTACTTC. Its translation is CASSYGLAGGPQETQYF.

In its sample, this clone was seen once. The V gene is TRBV9, the J gene TRBJ2-3; D is unclear. The germline V gene has CDR1 SGDLS and CDR2 YYNGEE. Trimming cost V 0 bases and J 11 bases, with 10 bases left between them. The CDR3 length is 12 residues. The DNA of the CDR3 is TGTGCCAGCAGCGTAGCGGATCAGGTGCAGTATTTT. Residues: CASSVADQVQYF.

The chain employs TRBV18 and TRBJ2-4, with 8 bases matching TRBD1. The CDR3 has 16 residues. Per the germline V gene, CDR1 is KGHSH and CDR2 is LQKENI. The V segment lost 3 bases and the J segment 0 bases; nucleotides outside the gene matches: 4. CDR3 in amino acids: CASSPRDRLAKNIQYF. CDR3 coding DNA: TGTGCCAGCTCACCTCGGGACAGGCTAGCCAAAAACATTCAGTACTTC.